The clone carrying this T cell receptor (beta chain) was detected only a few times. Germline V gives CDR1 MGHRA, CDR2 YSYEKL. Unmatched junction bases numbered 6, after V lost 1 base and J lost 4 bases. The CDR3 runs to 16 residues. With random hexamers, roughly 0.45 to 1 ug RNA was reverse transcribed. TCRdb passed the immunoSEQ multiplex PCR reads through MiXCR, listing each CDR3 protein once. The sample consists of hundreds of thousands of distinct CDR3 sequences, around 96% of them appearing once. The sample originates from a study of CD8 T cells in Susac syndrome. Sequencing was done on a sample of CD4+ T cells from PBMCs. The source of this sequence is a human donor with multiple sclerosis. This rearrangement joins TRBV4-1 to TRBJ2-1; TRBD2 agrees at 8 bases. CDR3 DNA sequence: TGCGCCAGCAGCCAAGTTGGTATAGCGGGGTACAATGAGCAGTTCTTC. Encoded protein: CASSQVGIAGYNEQFF.